This record looks at one T cell receptor (beta chain) sequence and its context. What this receptor recognizes is not known. Qualities for individual bases were not recorded, and no much larger clone is one base off. The cohort consisted of 650 to 700 healthy bone marrow donors. At the time of sampling, all cohort members were nominally healthy, though unrecorded immune exposures were likely present. The donor tested CMV seronegative, placing the donor among the approximately 360 seronegative members of the cohort. Every donor gave a peripheral blood sample, and the peripheral blood mononuclear cells from that sample were used for TCR beta sequencing. Genomic DNA was extracted from the blood cell samples with the Qiagen DNeasy Blood Extraction Kit. After removal of 7 bases from V and 4 bases from J, the junction retains 6 bases not matched to a gene. The germline V gene gives CDR1 as MNHNS and CDR2 as SASEGT. The CDR3 contains 13 residues, cysteine and phenylalanine counted. Solely the CDR3 DNA is kept, with 39 bases framed from the first base.

This record belongs to a study of cytomegalovirus exposure and HLA in healthy donors (dated by TCRdb to the late 2010s). Regarding the research as a whole: In an earlier analysis of 450 to 750 of the donors, approximately 260 Gb of sequence data and 120 million or so unique TCR beta sequences from approximately 180 million T cells were reported. Every discovery cohort repertoire had been produced on one sequencing platform. A later genetic analysis used genome-wide SNP genotypes for about three fifths of the 666 donors, treating that subset as a discovery cohort. Typing coverage differed by locus: A, B, C, DRB1 and DQB1 were typed in roughly 620-630 donors, DQA1 in approximately 520, DPA1 in roughly 590, and DPB1 in around 490. Donor age, sex, ethnicity and CMV serostatus were compiled together with the repertoire data. To predict cytomegalovirus infection status, the study brought together high-throughput TCR immunosequencing, statistical association of individual TCRs with disease status, and machine learning. Among approximately 370 genotyped donors of the cohort, an average of approximately 200,000 unique TCR beta nucleotide sequences was sequenced per donor, of which about 18% were non-productive. In a later analysis, previously published TCR beta repertoires from 666 donors were re-analyzed and high-resolution HLA genotyping was added so that TCR occurrence patterns could be studied. The later analysis used no new phenotypic data to find candidate immune exposures, relying instead on TCR beta sequences and their occurrence across donors. An early release covering over 500 HLA-typed donors comprised about 300 gigabases of sequencing data and around 86 million unique TCR sequences. Because of strong linkage in the cohort, four to six DR-DQ haplotypes were treated as single units for association and clustering. Of the roughly 400 genotyped donors, approximately 80% fell in the genetic ancestry cluster associated with self-reported Caucasian donors. The T cell repertoires of 550 to 850 subjects were profiled by immunosequencing and related to cytomegalovirus serostatus. To decide whether each TCR beta V gene segment behaved as functional or pseudogenic, an earlier analysis of some 600 of the donors relied on high-throughput TCR beta sequencing. Along with the roughly 670-subject first cohort, a separate validation cohort of 120 different subjects was used. Both class I and class II loci were covered by HLA typing, at four-digit resolution. The aim of the study was to test whether cataloging public T cell receptors could identify signatures of past pathogen exposure. Summary of the overall study and its limitations: In a later analysis, HLA-associated TCR beta chains showed more clonal expansion and lower generation probabilities than non-associated chains that were equally common. A group of highly shared sequence variants was considered likely to be a technical artifact of the sequencing pipeline. In an earlier analysis of 587 of the donors, most TCR beta V segments were observed in productive rearrangements about 87% or about 30% of the time, broadly matching IMGT annotations. Roughly uniform sequencing depth across donors was assumed in presence/absence analyses, although this assumption may not hold. Linkage disequilibrium might explain the correlated functional status among segregating V segments, but an unknown experimental factor could not be excluded. Across donors, most TCR sequences were observed very rarely, whereas some public TCRs were present in many individuals. According to a later analysis, most CMV-associated TCR beta chains appeared to be HLA-restricted, and the HLA associations seemed to be driven largely by CMV exposure. A later genetic analysis reported fewer N-insertions in productive TCRs among donors in an Asian-associated ancestry cluster than the roughly 640-donor mean. The classifier was reported to diagnose cytomegalovirus status with high specificity and sensitivity in both the original and validation cohorts. In a later analysis, TCR association rates were found to vary across HLA loci, with the most associated TCRs seen for DRB1 alleles and the fewest for HLA-C alleles. Because counts were too low, approximately 18 rarely observed V segments, including chromosome 9 orphons, were excluded from the earlier analysis of 587 of the donors. Some IMGT-functional V segments, including TRBV6-2 and TRBV6-3, could not be told apart with the 87-base-pair reads, so those segments were excluded. For the cohort, immune exposure information was limited to CMV serostatus. Three of the identified cytomegalovirus-associated TCR beta chains were confirmed in vitro to be specific for cytomegalovirus antigens. A later analysis associated 16,951 TCR beta sequences with specific HLA alleles at a false discovery rate of 0.05. In a later analysis, several top co-occurrence clusters were reported to appear linked to parvovirus B19, influenza, CMV and Epstein-Barr virus. The authors suggested that the approach could potentially be generalized to other disease states and immunological phenotypes. When HLA alleles, especially DR and DQ, strongly co-occurred, TCR associations were difficult to assign to individual alleles. A further reported finding was that TCR beta sequences accurately predicted the HLA-A and HLA-B alleles for most subjects in the first cohort. The study gave a list of about 160 TCR beta chains associated with cytomegalovirus. An association between a missense DCLRE1C variant and V-gene and J-gene trimming of TCR beta chains was found in a later genetic analysis and replicated in an independent cohort. Because some donors lacked HLA typing at each locus, the association tests relied only on the typed subset. In this cohort, only TCR beta chains were sequenced, and detectable features were limited by the absence of alpha or paired-chain data.

The method was the immunoSEQ multiplex PCR assay. For the multiplex PCR, a mixture combining 60 forward primers for TCR Vbeta segments and 13 reverse primers for TCR Jbeta segments was used. The CDR3 region of rearranged TCR beta genes was amplified from genomic DNA with a multiplex PCR assay. Amplified TCR beta libraries were sequenced as 87-base-pair reads on the Illumina HiSeq System. The authors' pipeline ran thus. Across the roughly 700 repertoires, a later analysis counted 80 million or so unique TCR beta chains, some 11 million of which were shared by at least two donors. Raw reads were error-corrected and collapsed into unique sequences by a nearest-neighbor algorithm in which closely related sequences were merged to remove PCR and sequencing errors. CDR3 sequences were aligned to IMGT reference sequences to assign V, D and J gene segments. Each retained sequence needed at least a six-nucleotide match to both a V gene segment and a J gene segment. A rearrangement counted as productive if the CDR3 had no stop codons and remained in frame with V and J, and every other rearrangement counted as non-productive. CDR3 was defined by IMGT convention, running from the second conserved V-encoded cysteine to the conserved J-encoded phenylalanine. In an earlier analysis of around 540 of the donors, sequences lacking an unambiguous match to a single V gene segment were excluded. An earlier analysis of fewer than 750 of the donors classified V segments as functional when productive rearrangements were above 56.7% and as segregating when the standard deviation between donors was above 5%. A statistical classification framework was built to diagnose cytomegalovirus status from the catalog of TCR beta chain sequences. V and J gene assignment, in a later analysis, came from comparing TCR nucleotide sequences with IMGT/GENE-DB human TR gene sequences. Using the TCRdist pipeline, a later analysis assigned CDR3 sequences along with most-parsimonious VDJ recombination scenarios. A later analysis defined each TCR beta chain by its CDR3 amino acid sequence plus V-gene family, and excluded reads lacking a unique V-gene family. As a way to deal with suspected cross-contamination and a sequencing artifact, a later analysis dropped 592 nucleotide sequences that were highly shared and had low generation probability. In a later analysis, a clonal expansion index was calculated for each public chain from normalized within-repertoire ranks of inferred template counts. In a later analysis, generation probabilities were computed using a VDJ recombination model fitted to out-of-frame rearrangements, and the results were checked against IGoR. In a later analysis, hypergeometric tests were used to score TCR-TCR, TCR-HLA and TCR-CMV co-occurrence, with a repertoire-size bias correction applied to TCR pairs. To estimate false discovery rates, a later analysis permuted the HLA or CMV assignments 20 times. In a later analysis, co-occurring TCRs were grouped with DBSCAN, and TCRdist sequence similarity was added when clustering was performed within HLA-allele-positive subsets. Co-occurrence clustering excluded repertoires with fewer than 30,000 or more than 120,000 public chains, plus five with anomalous nucleotide sharing. Imported from immuneACCESS, the table was reduced by TCRdb to in-frame sequences with V and J called. These copies leave out some clones; in studies compared against another copy, an unresolved V gene accounts for under half, and the cause of the remainder is not known. V and J calls and clone size are given by that table; D and trimming were obtained from the DNA. This sample comprises roughly 120,000 clones, about 79% of them detected only once. Clones ranked in the top ten supply more than 1.5% of the sample.

Recombination linked TRBV6-1 to TRBJ1-1, with 7 central nucleotides matching TRBD1. Sequenced sample: PBMCs. The sequence was obtained from a man aged 45-65 years in good health and CMV-seronegative. The CDR3 corresponds to CASIYRGGTEAFF. The nucleotides are TGTGCCAGCATTTACAGGGGCGGCACTGAAGCTTTCTTT.